This T cell receptor beta chain was documented in a study of regulatory and conventional T cells in breast cancer (dated by TCRdb to between 2015 and 2016). Libraries were constructed by PCR. TCRdb shows the sequencer as Illumina MiSeq. TCRdb cleaned the public reads at Q25 with fastp, built clones with MiXCR and kept in-frame beta chains. CDR3 protein duplicates are merged, each entry listing the most common genes and DNA. This sample lists about 16,000 distinct CDR3 sequences; approximately 35% were detected once. The ten most abundant clones make up less than 2% of the sample. To note about this clonotype: There is no known antigen for this receptor. The record has no base qualities; no much larger clone is one base away.

CDR3 length: 15 amino acids, cysteine to phenylalanine. Only the CDR3 DNA is retained, 45 bases long and in frame from the first base. Deletion took 4 bases off V and 7 bases off J, with a span of 20 bases between the germline ends. The germline V gene encodes CDR1 SGHRS and CDR2 YFSETQ. The chain joins TRBV5-1 to TRBJ2-5, with the D call perhaps TRBD1 or TRBD2, each one matching 5 bases. The sample consisted of conventional T cells from blood. This receptor was obtained from a female donor in good health. The CDR3 protein: CASSRSGTLGGTQYF. The nucleotides are TGCGCCAGCAGCCGATCCGGGACCCTAGGAGGGACCCAGTACTTC.